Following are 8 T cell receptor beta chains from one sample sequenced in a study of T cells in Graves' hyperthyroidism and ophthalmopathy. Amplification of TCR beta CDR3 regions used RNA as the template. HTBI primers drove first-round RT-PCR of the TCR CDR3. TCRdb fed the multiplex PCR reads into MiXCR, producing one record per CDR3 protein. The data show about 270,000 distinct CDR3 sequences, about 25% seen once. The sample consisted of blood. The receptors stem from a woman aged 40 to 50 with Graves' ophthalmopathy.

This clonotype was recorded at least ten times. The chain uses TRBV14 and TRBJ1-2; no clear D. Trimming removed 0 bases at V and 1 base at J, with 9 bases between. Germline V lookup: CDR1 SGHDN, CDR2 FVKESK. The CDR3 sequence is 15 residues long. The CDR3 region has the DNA TGTGCCAGCAGCCAAGATCCGACCCTTAACTATGGCTACACCTTC. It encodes CASSQDPTLNYGYTF.

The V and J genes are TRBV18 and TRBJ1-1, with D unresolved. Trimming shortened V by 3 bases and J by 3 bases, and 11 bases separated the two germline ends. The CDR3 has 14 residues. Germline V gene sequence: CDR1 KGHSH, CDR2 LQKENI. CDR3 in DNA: TGTGCCAGCTCACCTTCCTACACTGACACTGAAGCTTTCTTT. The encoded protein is CASSPSYTDTEAFF.

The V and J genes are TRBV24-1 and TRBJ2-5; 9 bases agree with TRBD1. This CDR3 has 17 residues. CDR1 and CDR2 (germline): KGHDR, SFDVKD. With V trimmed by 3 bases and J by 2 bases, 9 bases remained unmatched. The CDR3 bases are TGTGCCACCAGTGATCCAACCCCGGGACAGGGACAAGAGACCCAGTACTTC. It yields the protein CATSDPTPGQGQETQYF.

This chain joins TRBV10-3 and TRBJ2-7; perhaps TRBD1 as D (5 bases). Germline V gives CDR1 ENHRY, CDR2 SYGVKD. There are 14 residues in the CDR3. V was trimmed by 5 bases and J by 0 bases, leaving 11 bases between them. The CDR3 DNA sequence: TGTGCCATCAGTAACAGGATAAGCTCCTACGAGCAGTACTTC. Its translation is CAISNRISSYEQYF.

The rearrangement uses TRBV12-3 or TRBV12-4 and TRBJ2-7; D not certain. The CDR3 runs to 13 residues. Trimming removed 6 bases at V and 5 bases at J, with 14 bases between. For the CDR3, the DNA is TGTGCCAGCAGCCACCCCCCGGTCCACGAGCAGTACTTC. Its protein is CASSHPPVHEQYF.

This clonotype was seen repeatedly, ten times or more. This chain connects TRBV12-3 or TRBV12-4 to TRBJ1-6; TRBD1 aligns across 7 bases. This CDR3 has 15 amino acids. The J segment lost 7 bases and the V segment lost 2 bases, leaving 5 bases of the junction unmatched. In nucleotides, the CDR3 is TGTGCCAGCAGTTTACCGAGACAGGGCAATTCACCCCTCCACTTT. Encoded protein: CASSLPRQGNSPLHF.

The CDR3 region has the DNA TGCAGTGCGACCACCCGACAGGGTAACTCCTACGAGCAGTACTTC. This translates into CSATTRQGNSYEQYF. The chain is built from TRBV20-1 and TRBJ2-7; 7 bases fit TRBD1. Germline V CDR1 and CDR2: DFQATT, SNEGSKA (reference sequence). This CDR3 is built from 15 residues. V lost 6 bases to trimming and J lost 0 bases; unmatched junction nucleotides: 11.

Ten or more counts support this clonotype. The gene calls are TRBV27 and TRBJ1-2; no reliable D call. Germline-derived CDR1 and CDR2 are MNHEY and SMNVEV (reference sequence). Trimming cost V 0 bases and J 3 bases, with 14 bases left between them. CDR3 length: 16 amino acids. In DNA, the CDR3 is TGTGCCAGCAGTTTATCGCCAGTCGCCCCCTACTATGGCTACACCTTC. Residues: CASSLSPVAPYYGYTF.